This entry describes one TCR beta chain. This sample is drawn from a study of blood T cell repertoires in COVID-19. Study overall: There were acute and convalescent COVID-19 samples, and they came from the United States, Italy and Spain. T cells, B-cell-depleted T cells, or PBMCs provided the cDNA or gDNA that served as material.

Germline values: CDR1 SEHNR, CDR2 FQNEAQ (reference sequence). The ends were cut back, 5 bases at V and 4 bases at J, with 12 bases in the middle. The length of the CDR3 is 13 residues. As originally analysed: Researchers report that nucleated cell counts were estimated from reference gene primer amplification. Data came from immunoSEQ multiplex PCR; TCRdb stores just in-frame clones and leaves some out. V, J and clone size are those of that table, while D and trimming were read from the DNA. The sample includes approximately 220,000 clones, about 80% seen only once; the top ten take less than 2.5%. The sample taken for sequencing was peripheral blood. This TCR was recovered from a woman aged 60-70 years with acute or convalescent COVID-19. This chain joins TRBV7-9 and TRBJ2-7; possibly TRBD2 for D (6 bases). The CDR3 DNA reads TGTGCCAGCAGCCCGAAGGGGAGGTACGAGCAGTACTTC. The encoded protein is CASSPKGRYEQYF. Filled out from reference TRBV7-9 and TRBJ2-7, the complete variable domain reads DTGVSQNPRHKITKRGQNVTFRCDPISEHNRLYWYRQTLGQGPEFLTYFQNEAQLEKSRLLSDRFSAERPKGSFSTLEIQRTEQGDSAMYLCASSPKGRYEQYFGPGTRLTVT.